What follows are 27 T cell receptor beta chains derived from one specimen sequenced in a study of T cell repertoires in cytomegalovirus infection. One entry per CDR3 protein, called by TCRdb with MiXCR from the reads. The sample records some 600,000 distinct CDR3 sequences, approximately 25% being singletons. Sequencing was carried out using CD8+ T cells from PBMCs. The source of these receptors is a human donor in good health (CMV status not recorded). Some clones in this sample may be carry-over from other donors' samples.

This CDR3 is CASSERQGRLNQPQHF. CDR3 nucleotides: TGTGCCAGCAGTGAGCGGCAGGGCCGCCTTAATCAGCCCCAGCATTTT. The chain couples TRBV2 to TRBJ1-5; a weak D match, TRBD1 (5 bases). The CDR3 runs to 16 residues. Per germline, CDR1 SNHLY and CDR2 FYNNEI. V was cut by 3 bases and J by 4 bases, with 16 bases left in between.

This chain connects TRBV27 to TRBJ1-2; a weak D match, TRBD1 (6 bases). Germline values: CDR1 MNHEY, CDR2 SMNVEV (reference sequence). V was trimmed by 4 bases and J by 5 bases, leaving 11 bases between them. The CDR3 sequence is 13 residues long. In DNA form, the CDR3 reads TGTGCCAGCAGTTCCCAGGGGACTTATGGCTACACCTTC. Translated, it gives CASSSQGTYGYTF.

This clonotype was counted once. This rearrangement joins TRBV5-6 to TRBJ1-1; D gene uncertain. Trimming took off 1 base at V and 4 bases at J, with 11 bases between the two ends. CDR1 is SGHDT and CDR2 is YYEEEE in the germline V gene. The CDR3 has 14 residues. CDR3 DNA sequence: TGTGCCAGCAGCTTGATAGGGTCAAGCACTGAAGCTTTCTTT. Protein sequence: CASSLIGSSTEAFF.

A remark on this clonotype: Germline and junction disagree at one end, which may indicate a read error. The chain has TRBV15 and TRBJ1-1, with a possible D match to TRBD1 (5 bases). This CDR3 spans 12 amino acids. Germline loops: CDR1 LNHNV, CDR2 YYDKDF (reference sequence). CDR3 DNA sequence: TGTGCCTCCAGGGCTGGTGCGGGTGAAGCTTTCTTT. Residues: CASRAGAGEAFF.

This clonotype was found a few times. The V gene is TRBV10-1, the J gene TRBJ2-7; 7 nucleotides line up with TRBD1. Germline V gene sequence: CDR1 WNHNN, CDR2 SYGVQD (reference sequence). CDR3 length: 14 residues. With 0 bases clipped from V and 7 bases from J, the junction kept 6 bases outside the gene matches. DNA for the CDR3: TGCGCCAGCAGTGAGTCTCCATCGGACAGGGAGCAGTACTTC. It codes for CASSESPSDREQYF.

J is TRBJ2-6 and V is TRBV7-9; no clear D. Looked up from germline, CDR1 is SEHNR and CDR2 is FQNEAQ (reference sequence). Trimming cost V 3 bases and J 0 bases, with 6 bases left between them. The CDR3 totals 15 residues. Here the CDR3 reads CASSFDTSGANVLTF. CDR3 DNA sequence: TGTGCCAGCAGCTTCGACACCTCTGGGGCCAACGTCCTGACTTTC.

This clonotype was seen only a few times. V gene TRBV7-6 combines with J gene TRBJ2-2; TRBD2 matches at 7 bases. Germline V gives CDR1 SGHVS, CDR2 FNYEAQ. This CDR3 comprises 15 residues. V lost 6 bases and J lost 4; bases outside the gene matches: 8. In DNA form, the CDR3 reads TGTGCCAGCAGTTCGACTAGCCAGAGCACCGGGGAGCTGTTTTTT. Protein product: CASSSTSQSTGELFF.

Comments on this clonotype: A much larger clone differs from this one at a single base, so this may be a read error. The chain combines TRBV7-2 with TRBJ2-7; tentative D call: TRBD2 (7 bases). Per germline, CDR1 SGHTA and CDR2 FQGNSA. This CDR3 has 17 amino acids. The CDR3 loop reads CANSLRPLGGPLYEQYV. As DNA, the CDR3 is TGTGCCAACAGCTTACGACCGTTGGGGGGGCCCCTTTACGAGCAGTACGTC.

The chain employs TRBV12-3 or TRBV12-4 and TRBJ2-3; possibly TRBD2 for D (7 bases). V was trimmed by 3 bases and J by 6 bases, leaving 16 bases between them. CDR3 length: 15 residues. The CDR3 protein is CASSFLGGPGDTQYF. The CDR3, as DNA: TGTGCCAGCAGTTTCTTGGGGGGGCCCGGGGATACGCAGTATTTT.

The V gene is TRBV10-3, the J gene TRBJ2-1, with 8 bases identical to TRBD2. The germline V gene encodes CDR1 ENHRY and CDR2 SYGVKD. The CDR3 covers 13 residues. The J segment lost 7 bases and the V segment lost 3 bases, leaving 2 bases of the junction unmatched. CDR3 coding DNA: TGTGCCATCAGTGAATCTAGCGGGAATGAGCAGTTCTTC. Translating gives CAISESSGNEQFF.

The CDR3 sequence: CSARDRAGGRQETQYF. The CDR3 DNA sequence: TGCAGTGCTAGAGATCGAGCGGGGGGTCGGCAAGAGACCCAGTACTTC. The rearrangement uses TRBV20-1 and TRBJ2-5; 9 bases align to TRBD2. V dropped 0 bases and J dropped 2; count of bases not matched to a gene: 7. The germline V gene has CDR1 DFQATT and CDR2 SNEGSKA (reference sequence). This CDR3 has 16 residues.

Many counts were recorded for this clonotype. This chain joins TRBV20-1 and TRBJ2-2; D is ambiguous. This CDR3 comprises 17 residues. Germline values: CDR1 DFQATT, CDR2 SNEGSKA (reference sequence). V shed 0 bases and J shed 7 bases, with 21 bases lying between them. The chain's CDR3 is CSARDRDTRPNGGELFF. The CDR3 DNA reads TGCAGTGCTAGAGATCGAGACACCCGGCCGAATGGCGGGGAGCTGTTTTTT.

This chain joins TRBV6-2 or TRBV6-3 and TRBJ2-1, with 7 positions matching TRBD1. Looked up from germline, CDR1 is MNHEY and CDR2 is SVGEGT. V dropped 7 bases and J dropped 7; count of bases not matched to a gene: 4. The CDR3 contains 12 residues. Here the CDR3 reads CASTPTGNEQFF. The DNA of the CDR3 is TGTGCCAGCACCCCGACAGGGAATGAGCAGTTCTTC.

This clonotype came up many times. The CDR3 spells CASSLTDRPWEQYV. CDR3 in DNA: TGTGCCAGCAGTCTAACGGACAGACCCTGGGAGCAGTACGTC. The chain links TRBV28 to TRBJ2-7, with D perhaps matching TRBD1 (6 bases). V was trimmed by 5 bases and J by 7 bases, leaving 18 bases between them. Germline V gives CDR1 MDHEN, CDR2 SYDVKM. The CDR3 has 14 amino acids.

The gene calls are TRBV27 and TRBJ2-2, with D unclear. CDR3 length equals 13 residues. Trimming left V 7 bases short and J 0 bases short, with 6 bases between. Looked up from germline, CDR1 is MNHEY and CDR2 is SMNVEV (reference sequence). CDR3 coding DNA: TGTGCCAGCATCAATTCGAACACCGGGGAGCTGTTTTTT. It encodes CASINSNTGELFF.

The DNA for the CDR3 is TGTGCCAGCAGTGACTCGTTCACAGATACGCAGTATTTT. Translating gives CASSDSFTDTQYF. The chain uses TRBV6-4 and TRBJ2-3; D gene ambiguous. CDR1 is MRHNA and CDR2 is SNTAGT in the germline V gene. Trimming took 0 bases from V and 2 from J, leaving 3 bases between them. This CDR3 has 13 residues.

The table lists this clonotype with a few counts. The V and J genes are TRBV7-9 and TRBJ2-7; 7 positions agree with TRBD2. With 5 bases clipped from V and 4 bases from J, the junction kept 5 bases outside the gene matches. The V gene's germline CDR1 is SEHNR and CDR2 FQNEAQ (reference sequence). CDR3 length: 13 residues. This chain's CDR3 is CASSPGLGYEQYV. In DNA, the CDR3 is TGTGCCAGCAGCCCCGGACTAGGTTACGAGCAGTACGTC.

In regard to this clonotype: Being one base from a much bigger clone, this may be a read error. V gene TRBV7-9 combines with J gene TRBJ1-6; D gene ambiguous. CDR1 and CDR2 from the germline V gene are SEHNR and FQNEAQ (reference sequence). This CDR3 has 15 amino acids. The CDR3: CVSSSRRSVDSPLHF. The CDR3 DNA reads TGTGTCAGCAGCTCCCGCAGGTCGGTGGATTCACCCCTCCACTTT.

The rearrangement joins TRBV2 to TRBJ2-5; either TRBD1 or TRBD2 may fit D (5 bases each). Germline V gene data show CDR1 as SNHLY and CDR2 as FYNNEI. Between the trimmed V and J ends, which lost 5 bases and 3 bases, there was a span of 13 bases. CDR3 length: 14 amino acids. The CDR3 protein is CASSRDPLEETQYF. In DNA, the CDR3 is TGTGCCAGCAGTCGGGACCCCCTCGAAGAGACCCAGTACTTC.

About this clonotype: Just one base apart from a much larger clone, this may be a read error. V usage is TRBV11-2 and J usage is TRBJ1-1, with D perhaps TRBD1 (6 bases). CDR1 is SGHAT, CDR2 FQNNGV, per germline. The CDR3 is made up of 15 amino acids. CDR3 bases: TGTGCCAACAGCGCCTCAGGGGTCGGGCACACTGAAGCTTTCTTT. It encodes CANSASGVGHTEAFF. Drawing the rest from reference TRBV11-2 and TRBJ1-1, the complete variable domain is EAGVAQSPRYKIIEKRQSVAFWCNPISGHATLYWYQQILGQGPKLLIQFQNNGVVDDSQLPKDRFSAERLKGVDSTLKIQPAKLEDSAVYLCANSASGVGHTEAFFGQGTRLTVV.

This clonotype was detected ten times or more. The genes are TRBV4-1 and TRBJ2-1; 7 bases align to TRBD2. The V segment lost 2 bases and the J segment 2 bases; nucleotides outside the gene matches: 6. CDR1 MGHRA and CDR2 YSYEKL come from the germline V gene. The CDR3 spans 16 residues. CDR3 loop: CASSQSSSGTYNEQFF. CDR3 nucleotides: TGCGCCAGCAGCCAATCATCTAGCGGCACCTACAATGAGCAGTTCTTC.

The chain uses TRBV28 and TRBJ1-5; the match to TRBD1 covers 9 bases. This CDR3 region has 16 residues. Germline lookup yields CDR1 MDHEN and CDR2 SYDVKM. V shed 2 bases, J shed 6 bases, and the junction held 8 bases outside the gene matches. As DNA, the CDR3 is TGTGCCAGCAGTTTAGTGGCACAGGGGGCCTTTCAGCCCCAGCATTTT. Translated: CASSLVAQGAFQPQHF.

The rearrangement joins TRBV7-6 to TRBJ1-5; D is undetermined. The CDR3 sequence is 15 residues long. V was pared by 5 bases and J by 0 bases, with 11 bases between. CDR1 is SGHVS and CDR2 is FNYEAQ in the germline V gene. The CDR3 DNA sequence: TGTGCCAGCAGCCCCGCATCCAGTAGCAATCAGCCCCAGCATTTT. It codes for CASSPASSSNQPQHF.

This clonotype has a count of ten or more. CDR3 in amino acids: CASSLLGVYNEQFF. The CDR3 DNA reads TGTGCCAGCAGTTTATTGGGGGTATACAATGAGCAGTTCTTC. The chain has TRBV28 and TRBJ2-1; D tentatively fits TRBD1 or TRBD2 (5 bases each). V lost 1 base, J lost 4 bases, and 8 bases lay in between. The V gene's germline CDR1 is MDHEN and CDR2 SYDVKM. The CDR3 contains 14 residues.

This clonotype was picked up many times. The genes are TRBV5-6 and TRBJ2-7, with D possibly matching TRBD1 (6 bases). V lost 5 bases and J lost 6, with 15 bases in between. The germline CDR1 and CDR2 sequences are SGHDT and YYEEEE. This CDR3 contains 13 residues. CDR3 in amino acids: CASRITGFLEQYV. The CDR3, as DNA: TGTGCCAGCAGAATCACAGGGTTTCTCGAGCAGTACGTC.

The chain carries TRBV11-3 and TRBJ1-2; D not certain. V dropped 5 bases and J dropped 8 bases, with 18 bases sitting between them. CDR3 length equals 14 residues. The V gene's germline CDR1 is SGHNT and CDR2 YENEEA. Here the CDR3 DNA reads TGTGCCAGCAGCCACTCCCGGGCTACGGGGGGCTACACCTTC. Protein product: CASSHSRATGGYTF.

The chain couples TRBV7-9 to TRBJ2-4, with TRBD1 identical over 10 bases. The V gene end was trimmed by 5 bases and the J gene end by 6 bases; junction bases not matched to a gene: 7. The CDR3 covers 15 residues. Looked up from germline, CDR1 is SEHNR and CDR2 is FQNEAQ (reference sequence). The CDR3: CASSASGTGVNIQYF. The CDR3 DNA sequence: TGTGCCAGCAGCGCTTCCGGGACAGGGGTAAACATTCAGTACTTC.